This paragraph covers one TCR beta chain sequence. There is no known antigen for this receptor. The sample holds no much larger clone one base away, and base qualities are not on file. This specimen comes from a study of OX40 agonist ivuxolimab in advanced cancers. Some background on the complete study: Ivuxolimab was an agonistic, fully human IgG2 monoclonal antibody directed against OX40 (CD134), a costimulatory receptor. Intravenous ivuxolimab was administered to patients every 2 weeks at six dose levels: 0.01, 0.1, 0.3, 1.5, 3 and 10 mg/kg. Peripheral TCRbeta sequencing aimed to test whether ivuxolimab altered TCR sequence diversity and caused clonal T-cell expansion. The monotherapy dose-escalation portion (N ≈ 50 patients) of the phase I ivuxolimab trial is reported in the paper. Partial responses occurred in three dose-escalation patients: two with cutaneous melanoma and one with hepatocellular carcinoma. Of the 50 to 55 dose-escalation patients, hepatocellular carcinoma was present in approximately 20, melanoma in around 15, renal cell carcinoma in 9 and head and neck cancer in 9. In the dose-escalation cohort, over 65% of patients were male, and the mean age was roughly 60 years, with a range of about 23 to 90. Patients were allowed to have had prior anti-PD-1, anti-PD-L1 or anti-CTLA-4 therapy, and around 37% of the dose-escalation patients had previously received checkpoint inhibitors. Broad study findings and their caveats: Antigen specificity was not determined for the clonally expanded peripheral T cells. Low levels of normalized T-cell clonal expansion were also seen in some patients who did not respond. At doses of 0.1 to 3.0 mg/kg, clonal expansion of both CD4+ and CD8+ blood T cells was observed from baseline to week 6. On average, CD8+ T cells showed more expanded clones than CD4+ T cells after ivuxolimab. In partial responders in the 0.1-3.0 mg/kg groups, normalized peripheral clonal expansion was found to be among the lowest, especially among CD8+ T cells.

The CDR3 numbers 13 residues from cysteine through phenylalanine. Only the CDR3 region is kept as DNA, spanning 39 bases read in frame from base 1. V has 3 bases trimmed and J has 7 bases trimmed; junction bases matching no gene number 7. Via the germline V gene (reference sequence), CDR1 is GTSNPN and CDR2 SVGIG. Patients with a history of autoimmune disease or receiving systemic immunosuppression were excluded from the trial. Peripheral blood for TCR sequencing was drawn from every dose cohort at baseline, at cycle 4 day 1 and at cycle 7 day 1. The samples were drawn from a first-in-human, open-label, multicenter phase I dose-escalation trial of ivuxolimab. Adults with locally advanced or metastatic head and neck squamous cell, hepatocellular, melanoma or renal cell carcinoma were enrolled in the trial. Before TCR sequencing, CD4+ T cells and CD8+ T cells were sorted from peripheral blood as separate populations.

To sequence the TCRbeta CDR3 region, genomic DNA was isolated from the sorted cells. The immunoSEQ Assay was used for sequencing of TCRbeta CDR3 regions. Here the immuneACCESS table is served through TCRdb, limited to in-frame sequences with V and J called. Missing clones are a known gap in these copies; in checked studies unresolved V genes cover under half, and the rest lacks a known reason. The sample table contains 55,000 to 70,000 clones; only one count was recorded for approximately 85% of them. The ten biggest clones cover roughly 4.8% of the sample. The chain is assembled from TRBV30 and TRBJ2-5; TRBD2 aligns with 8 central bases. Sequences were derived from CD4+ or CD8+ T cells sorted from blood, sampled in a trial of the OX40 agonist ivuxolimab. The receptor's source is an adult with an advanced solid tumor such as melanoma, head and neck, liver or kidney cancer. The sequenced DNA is TGTGCCTGGAGAGTGGCGGGAGGAGGGACCCAGTACTTC. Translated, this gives CAWRVAGGGTQYF.